The 27 T cell receptor beta chains in this list originate from one sample, sequenced in a study of blood T cell repertoires in COVID-19. The assay was immunoSEQ multiplex PCR, and TCRdb's table has in-frame clones only and misses some. The sample includes around 190,000 clones, roughly 80% of them seen just once. The source material was peripheral blood. The receptors derive from a man aged 60-69 years with acute or convalescent COVID-19.

CDR3 sequence: CASSLQGKQFF. Here the CDR3 DNA reads TGTGCCAGCAGTCTACAGGGGAAGCAGTTCTTC. The V gene is TRBV25-1, the J gene TRBJ2-1, with 7 positions matching TRBD1. V trimming: 5 bases; J trimming: 11 bases; junction bases outside the gene matches: 3. CDR1 and CDR2 (germline): MGHDK, SYGVNS. CDR3 size: 11 residues.

This chain connects TRBV5-1 to TRBJ2-7, with TRBD1 matching over 8 bases. This CDR3 is built from 13 residues. Germline assignment: CDR1 SGHRS and CDR2 YFSETQ. The V gene end was trimmed by 4 bases and the J gene end by 1 base; junction bases not matched to a gene: 1. The CDR3 spells CASSRTGSYEQYF. DNA of the CDR3: TGCGCCAGCAGCCGGACAGGGTCCTACGAGCAGTACTTC.

This clone was observed a handful of times. The chain combines TRBV9 with TRBJ1-2; maybe TRBD1 (5 bases). This CDR3 has 17 residues. CDR1 is SGDLS and CDR2 is YYNGEE in the germline V gene. The V end was cut by 0 bases, the J end by 2 bases, with 17 bases between. In DNA, the CDR3 is TGTGCCAGCAGCGTAGGACCTAACCGGGGACTAAACTATGGCTACACCTTC. Translated: CASSVGPNRGLNYGYTF.

The chain links TRBV15 to TRBJ1-5; D is unresolved. CDR3 length: 14 amino acids. V was trimmed by 0 bases and J by 7 bases, leaving 10 bases between them. Germline V lookup: CDR1 LNHNV, CDR2 YYDKDF (reference sequence). In DNA form, the CDR3 reads TGTGCCACCAGCAGAGATCTGGCACAGCAGCCCCAGCATTTT. Its protein is CATSRDLAQQPQHF. The full variable domain, its missing parts supplied by reference TRBV15 and TRBJ1-5, is DAMVIQNPRYQVTQFGKPVTLSCSQTLNHNVMYWYQQKSSQAPKLLFHYYDKDFNNEADTPDNFQSRRPNTSFCFLDIRSPGLGDTAMYLCATSRDLAQQPQHFGDGTRLSIL.

V usage is TRBV27 and J usage is TRBJ2-7; D is possibly TRBD1 (7 bases). The CDR3 has 13 residues. The germline V and J ends were trimmed by 5 bases and 2 bases, with 10 bases remaining between them. Germline CDR1 and CDR2: MNHEY and SMNVEV (reference sequence). The CDR3 region has the DNA TGTGCCAGCAGTCGGGGGACAGCCTACGAGCAGTACTTC. It codes for CASSRGTAYEQYF.

This rearrangement joins TRBV5-1 to TRBJ2-3, with 9 bases aligning to TRBD2. Germline V lookup: CDR1 SGHRS, CDR2 YFSETQ. Unmatched junction bases numbered 1, after V lost 2 bases and J lost 6 bases. CDR3 length: 13 residues. Here the CDR3 reads CASSFSGSDTQYF. CDR3 coding DNA: TGCGCCAGCAGCTTTAGCGGGAGTGATACGCAGTATTTT.

J is TRBJ1-4 and V is TRBV10-2, with D perhaps matching TRBD1 (6 bases). Per the germline V gene, CDR1 is WSHSY and CDR2 is SAAADI. This CDR3 spans 15 amino acids. V was trimmed by 3 bases and J by 8 bases, leaving 16 bases between them. Written as DNA, the CDR3 is TGCGCCAGCAGTGATTGGGGCATGGGGGCGGAAAAACTGTTTTTT. Its translation is CASSDWGMGAEKLFF.

The CDR3 here is CASSFSVPKNIQYF. In DNA, the CDR3 is TGTGCCAGCAGCTTCTCCGTTCCCAAAAACATTCAGTACTTC. This chain links TRBV11-2 with TRBJ2-4; D unclear. Germline-derived CDR1 and CDR2 are SGHAT and FQNNGV. Trimming pared 3 bases from V and 2 bases from J, leaving 8 bases between. The CDR3 length is 14 residues.

This clone occurred many times. V usage is TRBV10-2 and J usage is TRBJ1-5, with 7 bases aligning to TRBD1. CDR1 WSHSY and CDR2 SAAADI come from the germline V gene. CDR3 size: 14 residues. Trimming cost V 4 bases and J 2 bases; bases outside gene matches: 2. The CDR3, as DNA: TGCGCCAGCAGTGGGACAGGAGGCAATCAGCCCCAGCATTTT. Amino acids: CASSGTGGNQPQHF.

This chain joins TRBV5-1 and TRBJ2-3; weak D call: TRBD2 (6 bases). Between the trimmed V and J ends, which lost 9 bases and 4 bases, there was a span of 24 bases. This CDR3 spans 16 amino acids. Germline CDR1 is SGHRS and CDR2 is YFSETQ. The CDR3 nucleotides read TGCGCCACCCGAGAGAGTGGGGGGAAGGCTGCAGATACGCAGTATTTT. Protein: CATRESGGKAADTQYF.

This clone showed up just a few times. The J gene is TRBJ1-3, the V gene TRBV10-2; 7 bases are shared with TRBD1. The CDR3 sequence is 15 residues long. Germline lookup yields CDR1 WSHSY and CDR2 SAAADI. V shed 4 bases, J shed 2 bases, and the junction held 5 bases outside the gene matches. The CDR3 nucleotides are TGCGCCAGCAGTGTGAAGACAGGGCCTGGAAACACCATATATTTT. Translated: CASSVKTGPGNTIYF.

The rearrangement joins TRBV6-5 to TRBJ2-7; tentatively, D is TRBD1 (6 bases). CDR3 length: 14 amino acids. Trimming shortened V by 5 bases and J by 3 bases, and 14 bases separated the two germline ends. CDR1 and CDR2 (germline): MNHEY, SVGAGI. The CDR3 spells CASSRDTSVYEQYF. The CDR3 bases are TGTGCCAGCAGTCGGGACACTTCCGTCTACGAGCAGTACTTC.

The gene calls are TRBV24-1 and TRBJ2-5; 8 nucleotides agree with TRBD2. V dropped 2 bases and J dropped 1; count of bases not matched to a gene: 8. This CDR3 has 17 residues. Germline V CDR1 and CDR2: KGHDR, SFDVKD. The CDR3 loop reads CATSDSGSGGSQETQYF. As DNA, the CDR3 is TGTGCCACCAGTGATTCAGGGAGCGGGGGATCCCAAGAGACCCAGTACTTC.

This sequence joins TRBV19 and TRBJ2-7, with D perhaps TRBD2 (5 bases). The CDR3 runs to 15 residues. Trimming took 5 bases from V and 7 from J, leaving 21 bases between them. Germline lookup yields CDR1 LNHDA and CDR2 SQIVND (reference sequence). For the CDR3, the DNA is TGTGCCAGTAGTCGGGCAGAGGGCGGCTCGGGGGAGCAGTACTTC. This translates into CASSRAEGGSGEQYF.

J is TRBJ1-1 and V is TRBV10-1; 7 nucleotides match TRBD1. CDR3 size: 14 residues. Trimming took 1 base from V and 4 from J; bases not matched to a gene: 3. Germline V gives CDR1 WNHNN, CDR2 SYGVQD (reference sequence). Here the CDR3 reads CASSEWDSGTEAFF. The CDR3 region has the DNA TGCGCCAGCAGTGAGTGGGACAGTGGCACTGAAGCTTTCTTT.

This chain joins TRBV11-3 and TRBJ2-1, with D tentatively TRBD2 (5 bases). V was cut by 0 bases and J by 6 bases, with 12 bases left in between. In germline, CDR1 is SGHNT, CDR2 YENEEA. There are 15 residues in the CDR3. CDR3 amino acids: CASSLEGGPSNEQFF. CDR3 nucleotides: TGTGCCAGCAGCTTAGAGGGCGGGCCGTCCAATGAGCAGTTCTTC.

The genes are TRBV28 and TRBJ2-2; TRBD2 matches 7 bases. Germline V gene sequence: CDR1 MDHEN, CDR2 SYDVKM. The CDR3 is 13 residues long. Unmatched junction bases numbered 4, after V lost 8 bases and J lost 4 bases. The CDR3 here is CASSSGSTGELFF. CDR3 nucleotide sequence: TGTGCCAGCTCTAGCGGATCCACCGGGGAGCTGTTTTTT.

V and J are TRBV9 and TRBJ1-6, with 9 bases lining up with TRBD1. The V and J ends lost 4 bases and 6 bases, in that order; junction bases with no gene match: 5. CDR3 size: 15 residues. Germline assignment: CDR1 SGDLS and CDR2 YYNGEE. Written as DNA, the CDR3 is TGTGCCAGCAGCCAGGGACAGGGAGGTAATTCACCCCTCCACTTT. Residues: CASSQGQGGNSPLHF.

The V gene is TRBV3-1 (or the pseudogene TRBV3-2), the J gene TRBJ2-2; 10 bases match TRBD1. With 8 bases clipped from V and 4 bases from J, the junction kept 10 bases outside the gene matches. CDR1 LGHDT and CDR2 YNNKEL come from the germline V gene (reference sequence). The CDR3 loop spans 16 amino acids. CDR3 protein: CASGRDRGVSTGELFF. The CDR3 region has the DNA TGTGCCAGCGGGCGGGACAGGGGTGTAAGCACCGGGGAGCTGTTTTTT.

The chain links TRBV2 to TRBJ2-6; no clear D. The CDR3 runs 13 residues. V was trimmed by 4 bases and J by 2 bases, leaving 3 bases between them. Germline loops: CDR1 SNHLY, CDR2 FYNNEI. The CDR3 sequence is CASSAAGANVLTF. CDR3 nucleotides: TGTGCCAGCAGTGCCGCTGGGGCCAACGTCCTGACTTTC.

This rearrangement joins TRBV16 to TRBJ1-6; 7 bases are shared with TRBD1. From germline, CDR1 is KGHSY and CDR2 FQNENV. V trimming: 5 bases; J trimming: 9 bases; junction bases outside the gene matches: 13. The CDR3 is 16 residues long. The CDR3 loop reads CASSSDRVTKPSPLHF. In nucleotides, the CDR3 is TGTGCCAGCAGCTCCGACAGGGTGACGAAACCTTCACCCCTCCACTTT.

This chain uses TRBV7-9 with TRBJ1-2; D gene unclear. The germline CDR1 and CDR2 sequences are SEHNR and FQNEAQ (reference sequence). V lost 5 bases and J lost 7, with 11 bases in between. The CDR3 is 12 amino acids. The DNA for the CDR3 is TGTGCCAGCAGCAAGAGGGTGTCTGGCTACACCTTC. It specifies CASSKRVSGYTF.

The chain joins TRBV6-2 or TRBV6-3 to TRBJ2-2, with TRBD1 matching over 7 bases. The trim removed 2 bases at V and 3 bases at J, leaving 6 bases unmatched. Germline V gene data show CDR1 as MNHEY and CDR2 as SVGEGT. This CDR3 region has 16 residues. The CDR3 DNA is TGTGCCAGCAGTTACGCGACAGGGAAGTACACCGGGGAGCTGTTTTTT. It encodes CASSYATGKYTGELFF.

The chain has TRBV10-3 and TRBJ2-3; D gene uncertain. This CDR3 has 12 amino acids. Germline lookup yields CDR1 ENHRY and CDR2 SYGVKD. The germline V and J ends were trimmed by 2 bases and 6 bases, with 6 bases remaining between them. CDR3 in DNA: TGTGCCATCAGTGAGGCGAGCGATACGCAGTATTTT. Translated: CAISEASDTQYF.

This clone showed up many times. The CDR3, as DNA: TGCGCCAGCAGCTTCCAGGGGGGTGAAGGCTACACCTTC. This gives the protein CASSFQGGEGYTF. V and J are TRBV5-1 and TRBJ1-2, with 7 bases identical to TRBD1. The CDR3 covers 13 residues. CDR1 SGHRS and CDR2 YFSETQ come from the germline V gene. Trimming removed 2 bases from V and 8 bases from J; junction bases left unmatched: 6.

This clone was observed once. J is TRBJ2-1 and V is TRBV27; weak D call: TRBD2 (6 bases). V gave up 4 bases and J gave up 5 bases, with 12 bases separating them. The CDR3 loop spans 14 amino acids. The germline V gene has CDR1 MNHEY and CDR2 SMNVEV (reference sequence). This CDR3 is CASSSGGDHNEQFF. DNA of the CDR3: TGTGCCAGCAGTTCTGGCGGGGATCACAATGAGCAGTTCTTC.

The chain joins TRBV5-1 to TRBJ2-2, with 7 bases matching TRBD1. Trimming took 3 bases from V and 5 from J; bases not matched to a gene: 13. This CDR3 region has 17 residues. CDR1 is SGHRS, CDR2 YFSETQ, per germline. CDR3 sequence reads: CASSYGATGTDTGELFF. In DNA, the CDR3 is TGCGCCAGCAGCTACGGGGCTACCGGGACAGATACCGGGGAGCTGTTTTTT.